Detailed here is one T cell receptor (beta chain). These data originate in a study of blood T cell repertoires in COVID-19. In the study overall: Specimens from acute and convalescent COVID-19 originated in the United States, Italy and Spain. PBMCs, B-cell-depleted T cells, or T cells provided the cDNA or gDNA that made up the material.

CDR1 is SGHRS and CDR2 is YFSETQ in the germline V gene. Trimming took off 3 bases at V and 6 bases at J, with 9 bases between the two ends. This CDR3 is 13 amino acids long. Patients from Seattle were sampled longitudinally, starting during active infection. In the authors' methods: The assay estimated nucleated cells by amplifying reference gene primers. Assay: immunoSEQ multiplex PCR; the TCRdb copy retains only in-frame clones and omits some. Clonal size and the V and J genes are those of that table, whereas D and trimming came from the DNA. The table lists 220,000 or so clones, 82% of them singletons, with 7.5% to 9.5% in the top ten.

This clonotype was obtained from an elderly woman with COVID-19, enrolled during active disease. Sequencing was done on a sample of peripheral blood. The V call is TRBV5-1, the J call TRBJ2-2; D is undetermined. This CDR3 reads CASSSIAAGELFF. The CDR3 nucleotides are TGCGCCAGCAGCTCAATAGCCGCCGGGGAGCTGTTTTTT.